This T cell receptor (beta chain) emerged from a study of response to subunit inactivated influenza vaccine. Study observations and caveats: After each seasonal influenza vaccination, few new T cells are recruited, the authors suggested.

Worth noting for this clonotype: Antigen unknown.

MiXCR was run by TCRdb on the RT-PCR reads, yielding one entry per CDR3 protein. The table shows roughly 650,000 distinct CDR3 sequences, with 14% occurring only once. V dropped 2 bases and J dropped 5; count of bases not matched to a gene: 6. The CDR3 extends over 16 amino acids. The germline gives CDR1 SEHNR, CDR2 FQNEAQ (reference sequence). The specimen was PBMCs from blood, collected 14 days before vaccination. The TCR originated in a man in his fifties who received an inactivated influenza vaccine. V usage is TRBV7-9 and J usage is TRBJ2-1; TRBD2 matches at 10 bases. The CDR3 nucleotides are TGTGCCAGCAGCTTAACCGGACTAGCGGAACACAATGAGCAGTTCTTC. It encodes CASSLTGLAEHNEQFF.